A selection of T cell receptor beta chains follows, all from one sample in a study of early T cells in non-severe SARS-CoV-2 infection. TCRdb independently ran MiXCR on the 5' RACE reads; one entry per CDR3 protein. This repertoire shows around 100,000 distinct CDR3 sequences, around 13% found once; its top ten account for about 5.7%. Sequenced: whole blood. The source is an adult who was a healthcare worker with PCR-confirmed SARS-CoV-2 infection or an uninfected control (not recorded which). Both conserved end residues are part of each CDR3. A D gene is named only where the DNA matches it firmly. Only part of the rows carry a size: once, few, many, or a class if the clone is expanded.

d_call	v_call	j_call	clone_size	cdr3_aa	cdr3_nt
.	TRBV19	TRBJ1-4	few	CASSIDRSPTNEKLFF	TGTGCCAGTAGTATTGACCGGAGCCCTACTAATGAAAAACTGTTTTTT
.	TRBV7-9	TRBJ2-3	.	CASSRTDTQYF	TGTGCCAGCTCGCGGACAGATACGCAGTATTTT
.	TRBV10-3	TRBJ2-1	.	CAISESEPNEQFF	TGTGCCATCAGTGAGTCGGAGCCAAATGAGCAGTTCTTC
.	TRBV7-6	TRBJ2-5	many	CASSSLGLAETQYF	TGTGCCAGCAGCTCGCTAGGTTTAGCAGAGACCCAGTACTTC
.	TRBV21-1	TRBJ2-3	few	CALGRSTDTQYF	TGCGCTTTAGGGAGATCCACAGATACGCAGTATTTT
.	TRBV11-2	TRBJ2-2	.	CASSLAGAISGELFF	TGTGCCAGCAGCTTAGCGGGAGCAATCTCCGGGGAGCTGTTTTTT
TRBD2	TRBV10-1	TRBJ2-3	many	CASSDLAGGSGDTQYF	TGCGCCAGCAGTGACCTAGCGGGAGGCTCGGGGGATACGCAGTATTTT
TRBD2	TRBV19	TRBJ2-2	many	CASSIMVAGNTGELFF	TGTGCCAGTAGTATTATGGTAGCGGGAAACACCGGGGAGCTGTTTTTT
.	TRBV7-2	TRBJ2-3	many	CASSFQGSTGDTQYF	TGTGCCAGCAGCTTCCAGGGGTCCACCGGAGATACGCAGTATTTT
TRBD1	TRBV5-1	TRBJ2-2	.	CASSLRDSRTGELFF	TGCGCCAGCAGCCTCCGGGACAGTCGGACCGGGGAGCTGTTTTTT
TRBD2	TRBV7-2	TRBJ2-7	few	CASSSTGTRVYEQYF	TGTGCCAGCAGCTCCACCGGGACTAGGGTCTACGAGCAGTACTTC
TRBD1	TRBV6-2/TRBV6-3	TRBJ2-7	many	CASSNHRGLYEQYF	TGTGCCAGCAGTAACCACAGGGGTCTCTACGAGCAGTACTTC
TRBD1	TRBV14	TRBJ2-3	.	CASSRITGELTQYF	TGTGCCAGCAGCCGAATAACAGGGGAGCTTACGCAGTATTTT
.	TRBV12-3/TRBV12-4	TRBJ1-1	.	CASSYRAQGGTEAFF	TGTGCCAGCAGTTACCGCGCCCAGGGAGGGACTGAAGCTTTCTTT
TRBD2	TRBV20-1	TRBJ2-3	many	CSAPKWAGGNTDTQYF	TGCAGTGCCCCCAAGTGGGCGGGAGGGAACACAGATACGCAGTATTTT
TRBD1	TRBV18	TRBJ2-3	few	CASSPSWTGRTDTQYF	TGTGCCAGCTCACCTTCTTGGACAGGGAGGACAGATACGCAGTATTTT
TRBD1	TRBV28	TRBJ2-7	many	CASRYGTGKREQYF	TGTGCCAGCAGATATGGGACAGGGAAGCGGGAGCAGTACTTC
.	TRBV7-9	TRBJ2-7	few	CASSSEGGGEQYF	TGTGCCAGCAGCTCGGAGGGCGGAGGCGAGCAGTACTTC
TRBD2	TRBV20-1	TRBJ2-1	many	CSACQRECNEQFF	TGCAGTGCTTGCCAGCGGGAGTGCAATGAGCAGTTCTTC
.	TRBV12-3/TRBV12-4	TRBJ1-5	.	CASSFKGGAGQPQHF	TGTGCCAGCAGTTTTAAGGGGGGCGCGGGTCAGCCCCAGCATTTT
.	TRBV11-2	TRBJ2-1	many	CASSTLKNNEQFF	TGTGCCAGCAGCACCCTTAAGAACAATGAGCAGTTCTTC
TRBD2	TRBV7-9	TRBJ2-5	.	CASALAGGQEAQYF	TGTGCCAGCGCCCTAGCGGGAGGTCAAGAGGCCCAGTACTTC
TRBD1	TRBV4-2	TRBJ2-5	many	CASSQEVGTGEKTQYF	TGTGCCAGCAGCCAAGAGGTCGGGACAGGGGAAAAGACCCAGTACTTC
TRBD2	TRBV28	TRBJ2-7	.	CASRDSSGSGYEQYF	TGTGCCAGCAGGGACTCAAGCGGGAGTGGTTACGAGCAGTACTTC
.	TRBV6-2/TRBV6-3	TRBJ1-3	few	CASTSWQGGDTIYF	TGTGCCAGCACCTCTTGGCAGGGTGGAGACACCATATATTTT
TRBD1	TRBV6-2/TRBV6-3	TRBJ2-5	few	CASSYRGRVEETQYF	TGTGCCAGCAGTTACAGGGGGCGGGTGGAAGAGACCCAGTACTTC
.	TRBV10-2	TRBJ2-1	few	CASSLSPTSDEQFF	TGCGCCAGCAGTTTAAGCCCAACAAGCGATGAGCAGTTCTTC
.	TRBV10-3	TRBJ2-3	once	CASGGGSDTQYF	TGTGCCAGTGGCGGAGGATCAGATACGCAGTATTTT
.	TRBV4-3	TRBJ2-4	.	CASSQSFDSLAKNIQYF	TGCGCCAGCAGCCAGAGCTTCGACAGTTTAGCCAAAAACATTCAGTACTTC
.	TRBV6-2/TRBV6-3	TRBJ1-5	once	CASSSPTRTGNQPQHF	TGTGCCAGCAGTTCCCCGACTCGGACGGGGAATCAGCCCCAGCATTTT
.	TRBV20-1	TRBJ2-3	few	CSASFRREDTQYF	TGCAGTGCTAGTTTTCGGCGTGAAGATACGCAGTATTTT
.	TRBV5-1	TRBJ2-1	.	CASKGAGTYNEQFF	TGCGCCAGCAAGGGGGCGGGAACCTACAATGAGCAGTTCTTC
TRBD2	TRBV20-1	TRBJ2-1	.	CSARVPSGRDEQFF	TGCAGTGCTAGAGTCCCATCCGGGAGGGATGAGCAGTTCTTC
.	TRBV7-9	TRBJ2-1	many	CASSFTGNEQFF	TGTGCCAGCAGCTTCACGGGCAATGAGCAGTTCTTC
TRBD1	TRBV7-2	TRBJ2-3	many	CATTGSDTQYF	TGTGCCACGACAGGGTCCGATACGCAGTATTTT
TRBD2	TRBV2	TRBJ2-7	.	CASAFSTGGNEQYF	TGTGCCAGCGCTTTCTCGACGGGAGGGAACGAGCAGTACTTC
.	TRBV27	TRBJ1-4	many	CASSRLGANEKLFF	TGTGCCAGCAGTCGCTTAGGGGCTAATGAAAAACTGTTTTTT
TRBD2	TRBV6-2/TRBV6-3	TRBJ2-1	few	CASRHRDYSYNEQFF	TGTGCCAGCAGGCACCGGGACTACTCCTACAATGAGCAGTTCTTC
TRBD1	TRBV6-5	TRBJ2-3	.	CASSPGTARTDTQYF	TGTGCCAGCAGTCCCGGGACAGCACGCACAGATACGCAGTATTTT
TRBD2	TRBV29-1	TRBJ2-3	few	CSTRLAGLLDTQYF	TGCAGCACTCGACTAGCGGGACTATTGGATACGCAGTATTTT
.	TRBV5-5	TRBJ2-7	.	CASSRTQGYEQYF	TGTGCCAGCAGCAGGACCCAGGGGTACGAGCAGTACTTC
.	TRBV24-1	TRBJ2-5	many	CATSERSQSWETQYF	TGTGCCACCAGTGAGAGGAGTCAGTCTTGGGAGACCCAGTACTTC
.	TRBV20-1	TRBJ2-7	.	CSARALRNYEQYF	TGCAGTGCTAGAGCACTTAGAAACTACGAGCAGTACTTC
.	TRBV4-1	TRBJ2-5	many	CASSQLGNVAEGRETQYF	TGCGCCAGCAGCCAACTGGGAAATGTAGCGGAAGGTCGGGAGACCCAGTACTTC
TRBD2	TRBV6-6	TRBJ2-1	few	CASSPSRLAGGPGEQFF	TGTGCCAGCAGTCCCTCTAGACTAGCGGGAGGGCCGGGTGAGCAGTTCTTC
TRBD2	TRBV7-8	TRBJ2-1	.	CASSLEAGLYNEQFF	TGTGCCAGCAGCTTAGAAGCGGGACTGTACAATGAGCAGTTCTTC
.	TRBV21-1	TRBJ2-1	.	CASRVSEWNEQFF	TGTGCCAGCAGAGTTTCAGAGTGGAATGAGCAGTTCTTC